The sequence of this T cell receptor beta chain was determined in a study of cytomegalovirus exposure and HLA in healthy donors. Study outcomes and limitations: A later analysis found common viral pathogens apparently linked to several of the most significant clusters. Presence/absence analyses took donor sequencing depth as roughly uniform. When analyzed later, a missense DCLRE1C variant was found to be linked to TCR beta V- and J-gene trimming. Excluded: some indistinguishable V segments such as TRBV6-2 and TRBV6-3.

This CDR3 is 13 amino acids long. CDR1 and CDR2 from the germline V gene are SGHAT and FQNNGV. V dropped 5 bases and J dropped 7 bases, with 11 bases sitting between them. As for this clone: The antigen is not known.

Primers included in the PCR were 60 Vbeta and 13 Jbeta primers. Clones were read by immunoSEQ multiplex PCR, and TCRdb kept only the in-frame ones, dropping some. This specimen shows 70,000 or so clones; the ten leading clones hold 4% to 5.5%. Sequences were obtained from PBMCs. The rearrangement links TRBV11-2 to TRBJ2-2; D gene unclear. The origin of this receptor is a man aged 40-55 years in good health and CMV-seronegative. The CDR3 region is CASSQIVNGELFF. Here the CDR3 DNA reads TGTGCCAGCAGCCAAATAGTCAACGGGGAGCTGTTTTTT.